This TCR beta chain emerged from a study of T-cell memory formation after mild COVID-19. A few counts support this clonotype. The antigen is unknown. The CDR3 has 14 amino acids. V lost 6 bases and J lost 0, with 11 bases in between. Germline-derived CDR1 and CDR2 are MGHRA and YSYEKL. From the 5' RACE reads, TCRdb called clonotypes with MiXCR, one entry per CDR3 protein. Among about 350,000 distinct CDR3 sequences listed, 25% to 30% were seen once. Study-level points and caveats: Largely, contracting CD4+ clones fell within CM and EM, and contracting CD8+ clones within EMRA. Balance between CD4 and CD8 was seen in clones contracting day 15 to 85, and a CD4+ lean was seen in later expanders. Several responding clones turned up in pre-infection memory, indicating that cross-reactive memory may have taken part.

The chain combines TRBV4-1 with TRBJ1-2; no definite D call. The sequenced sample was PBMCs or a T cell subset sorted from them (not recorded which). The sequence derives from an adult woman who had mild COVID-19 (a few samples of this study predate the infection). Cell type and time point are not known. CDR3 bases: TGCGCCAGCAGGCATTCCCAGTCTAACTATGGCTACACCTTC. Translation: CASRHSQSNYGYTF.